Listed below are T cell receptor beta chains from one sample, sequenced in a study of technical replicates of blood from four donors. Produced via immunoSEQ multiplex PCR; TCRdb's table is partial and in-frame only. The sample lists around 70,000 clones, approximately 94% occurring once. Sequencing input: T cells isolated from PBMCs. The receptors shown here come from a human donor in good health. Each CDR3 is given with its conserved first and last residue. D genes are given only for firm matches. Only some rows state a clone size, as once, few, many or a class for expanded clones.

d_gene	v_gene	abundance	j_gene	CDR3aa	CDR3nt
TRBD2	TRBV29-1	once	TRBJ2-2	CSVAPSGRTGELFF	TGCAGCGTTGCGCCTAGCGGGAGGACCGGGGAGCTGTTTTTT
TRBD1	TRBV14	.	TRBJ2-7	CASSQDGTVSSYEQYF	TGTGCCAGCAGCCAAGATGGGACAGTTAGCTCCTACGAGCAGTACTTC
.	TRBV6-5	.	TRBJ1-1	CASSSYPGVANTEAFF	TGTGCCAGCAGTTCTTATCCAGGGGTGGCGAACACTGAAGCTTTCTTT
.	TRBV21-1	.	TRBJ1-5	CASNPAGTGKRVNQPQHF	TGTGCCAGCAACCCAGCGGGAACAGGGAAAAGGGTCAATCAGCCCCAGCATTTT
.	TRBV5-1	.	TRBJ2-7	CASESEGGYEQYF	TGCGCCAGCGAATCGGAGGGTGGTTACGAGCAGTACTTC
.	TRBV5-4	.	TRBJ1-3	CASSLNLGALSGNTIYF	TGTGCCAGCAGCTTAAACCTAGGGGCCCTCTCTGGAAACACCATATATTTT
.	TRBV19	.	TRBJ2-1	CASSINYNEQFF	TGTGCCAGTAGTATTAACTACAATGAGCAGTTCTTC
TRBD2	TRBV25-1	once	TRBJ2-3	CASSESHTSGRVTDTQYF	TGTGCCAGCAGTGAATCCCACACTAGCGGGAGAGTCACAGATACGCAGTATTTT
.	TRBV7-9	.	TRBJ2-3	CASRTGFLTDTQYF	TGTGCCAGCAGAACAGGTTTTCTCACAGATACGCAGTATTTT
.	TRBV6-1	.	TRBJ2-2	CASSGGISAGELFF	TGTGCCAGCAGTGGAGGGATTTCGGCCGGGGAGCTGTTTTTT
TRBD2	TRBV28	once	TRBJ2-7	CASSSGTSVEQYF	TGTGCCAGCAGTTCCGGGACTAGCGTCGAGCAGTACTTC
.	TRBV2	once	TRBJ2-7	CASIRTEIHEQYF	TGTGCCAGCATCCGGACAGAAATCCACGAGCAGTACTTC
.	TRBV7-2	.	TRBJ1-5	CASSLGRTADQPQHF	TGTGCCAGCAGCTTAGGACGTACAGCGGATCAGCCCCAGCATTTT
.	TRBV19	.	TRBJ1-1	CASRDRNTEAFF	TGTGCCAGTAGGGACAGAAACACTGAAGCTTTCTTT